The 25 T cell receptor beta chains below come from one sample, sequenced in a study of Graves' ophthalmopathy and Graves' hyperthyroidism (dated by TCRdb to the late 2010s). The sample was run on an Illumina HiSeq 2000. For repertoire sequencing, TCR beta CDR3 regions were amplified from RNA transcripts. A first-round RT-PCR used HTBI primers with the Qiagen OneStep RT-PCR kit, followed by a second-round multiplex PCR, size selection and purification. The public reads were reanalyzed by TCRdb: fastp trimming at Q25, MiXCR alignment, in-frame beta chains only. Every entry covers one CDR3 protein and lists the most common genes and DNA from its rows. Across this sample there are 200,000 to 300,000 distinct CDR3 sequences, with around 42% seen only once. The top ten clonotypes cover around 47% of the sample. Material: peripheral blood. Receptors were obtained from an adult man with Graves' ophthalmopathy.

This clonotype was detected a few times. The rearrangement joins TRBV20-1 to TRBJ1-1; D call uncertain. CDR3 length: 12 amino acids. Trimming removed 6 bases from V and 5 bases from J, with 13 bases in between. Germline assignment: CDR1 DFQATT and CDR2 SNEGSKA (reference sequence). The CDR3 sequence is CSAKEGTTEAFF. The CDR3 region has the DNA TGCAGTGCAAAGGAGGGAACGACTGAAGCTTTCTTT.

The CDR3 DNA follows: TGTGCCAGCGGTGTGGACAGGGATGCTTTCTTT. Translated: CASGVDRDAFF. The rearrangement uses TRBV9 and TRBJ1-1, with 8 bases aligning to TRBD1. V gave up 7 bases and J gave up 11 bases; unmatched junction bases: 7. Germline CDR1 reads SGDLS; CDR2 reads YYNGEE. The CDR3 has 11 amino acids.

This sequence joins TRBV19 and TRBJ2-2, with 7 bases aligning to TRBD1. Trimming removed 10 bases from V and 1 base from J; junction bases left unmatched: 15. CDR3 length: 17 amino acids. Germline V gives CDR1 LNHDA, CDR2 SQIVND (reference sequence). The CDR3 DNA reads as TGTGCCACCAGTGATTTGGGGGACAGCTTGAACACCGGGGAGCTGTTTTTT. It codes for CATSDLGDSLNTGELFF.

The chain recombines TRBV29-1 with TRBJ2-7; D gene unclear. The CDR3 totals 13 residues. Germline CDR1 reads SQVTM; CDR2 reads ANQGSEA. CDR3: CNVKPGPIYEQYF. The CDR3 DNA is TGCAACGTAAAACCGGGTCCCATCTACGAGCAGTACTTC.

The chain recombines TRBV2 with TRBJ2-2; perhaps TRBD1 as D (5 bases). Trimming cost V 6 bases and J 4 bases, with 15 bases left between them. This CDR3 is built from 15 residues. Germline V CDR1 and CDR2: SNHLY, FYNNEI. This chain's CDR3 is CASRVTGAGTGELFF. DNA of the CDR3: TGTGCCAGCAGGGTAACAGGAGCCGGCACCGGGGAGCTGTTTTTT.

A word on this clonotype: The DNA is left out, because the CDR3 cannot be placed on it with certainty; the CDR3 is given as TCRdb lists it. This CDR3 is CASSSSTSLYGYTF. This rearrangement joins TRBV12-3 or TRBV12-4 to TRBJ1-2. A total of 14 residues make up the CDR3, ends included.

This chain connects TRBV7-6 to TRBJ2-7; no reliable D call. V shed 1 base and J shed 5 bases, with 6 bases lying between them. The length of the CDR3 is 12 residues. In germline, CDR1 is SGHVS, CDR2 FNYEAQ. The CDR3 loop reads CASSLGANEQYF. The DNA for the CDR3 is TGTGCCAGCAGCTTAGGGGCTAACGAGCAGTACTTC.

CDR3 sequence: CASRKSRDSNQPQHF. DNA of the CDR3: TGTGCCAGTAGGAAATCCAGGGATAGCAATCAGCCCCAGCATTTT. V gene TRBV19 combines with J gene TRBJ1-5; D may be TRBD1 (5 bases). The V gene's germline CDR1 is LNHDA and CDR2 SQIVND (reference sequence). The CDR3 runs to 15 residues. V lost 6 bases to trimming and J lost 0 bases, with 12 bases between them.

With respect to this clonotype: Germline is not matched at one junction end, which may reflect a read error. The genes are TRBV7-7 and TRBJ2-5; TRBD1 agrees at 7 bases. The CDR3 runs to 14 residues. CDR1 and CDR2 from the germline V gene are SSHAT and FNYEAQ (reference sequence). The CDR3 loop reads CASSPYRGGETQYF. Here the CDR3 DNA reads TGTGCTAGCAGCCCTTACAGGGGCGGAGAGACCCAGTACTTC. The full variable domain, with the rest looked up from reference TRBV7-7 and TRBJ2-5, is GAGVSQSPRYKVTKRGQDVTLRCDPISSHATLYWYQQALGQGPEFLTYFNYEAQPDKSGLPSDRFSAERPEGSISTLTIQRTEQRDSAMYRCASSPYRGGETQYFGPGTRLLVL.

V usage is TRBV6-5 and J usage is TRBJ1-2; the match to TRBD1 covers 7 bases. Germline V lookup: CDR1 MNHEY, CDR2 SVGAGI. The CDR3 totals 13 residues. The junction had 6 bases not matched to a gene; V was cut back by 4 bases and J by 7 bases. The CDR3 region is CASSSQGSSGYTF. The CDR3 DNA reads as TGTGCCAGCAGTTCACAGGGGAGTTCTGGCTACACCTTC.

The V and J genes are TRBV9 and TRBJ2-5, with 10 bases identical to TRBD1. The germline CDR1 and CDR2 sequences are SGDLS and YYNGEE. V shed 4 bases, J shed 9 bases, and the junction held 12 bases outside the gene matches. CDR3 length equals 15 residues. CDR3: CASSLRGTGDEAQYF. In nucleotides, the CDR3 is TGTGCCAGCAGCTTACGAGGGACAGGGGACGAGGCCCAGTACTTC.

CDR3 loop: CASSGLEANTEAFF. The CDR3 DNA reads TGTGCCAGCAGCGGGCTGGAGGCCAACACTGAAGCTTTCTTT. The chain is built from TRBV9 and TRBJ1-1; unclear D gene. The length of the CDR3 is 14 residues. The germline V and J ends were trimmed by 3 bases and 2 bases, with 11 bases remaining between them. Germline V CDR1 and CDR2: SGDLS, YYNGEE.

The chain employs TRBV2 and TRBJ1-4; 8 positions match TRBD2. The last part of the DNA fits TRBJ2-3 better; the J call may be wrong. The CDR3 runs 14 residues. Germline V gene sequence: CDR1 SNHLY, CDR2 FYNNEI. As DNA, the CDR3 is TGTGCCAGCGCGTACGGGGGGGCTACAGATACGCAGTATTTT. This gives the protein CASAYGGATDTQYF.

J is TRBJ2-7 and V is TRBV2; 8 bases agree with TRBD1. The CDR3 length is 14 residues. V trimming: 7 bases; J trimming: 4 bases; junction bases outside the gene matches: 9. Germline V gives CDR1 SNHLY, CDR2 FYNNEI. CDR3 loop: CASTRQGTAYEQYF. DNA of the CDR3: TGTGCCAGCACCAGACAGGGGACAGCGTACGAGCAGTACTTC.

In this sample, this clonotype turned up a few times. This chain links TRBV12-3 or TRBV12-4 with TRBJ2-5, with 8 nucleotides matching TRBD2. V gave up 6 bases and J gave up 2 bases; unmatched junction bases: 5. This CDR3 comprises 14 residues. CDR3 in amino acids: CASRGLGRQETQYF. The CDR3 DNA is TGTGCCAGCAGGGGACTAGGACGGCAAGAGACCCAGTACTTC.

This clonotype has only a few counts. The genes are TRBV10-3 and TRBJ2-7, with 9 nucleotides matching TRBD1. The J segment lost 0 bases and the V segment lost 6 bases, leaving 3 bases of the junction unmatched. CDR3 size: 14 residues. Looked up from germline, CDR1 is ENHRY and CDR2 is SYGVKD. CDR3 bases: TGTGCCATCAGGACGGACAGGGGCTCCTACGAGCAGTACTTC. Its translation: CAIRTDRGSYEQYF.

The V and J genes are TRBV7-9 and TRBJ2-5, with TRBD2 matching over 7 bases. CDR1 and CDR2 (germline): SEHNR, FQNEAQ (reference sequence). Trimming cost V 6 bases and J 5 bases; bases outside gene matches: 15. The CDR3 totals 16 residues. CDR3 loop: CASSYSIGLGGETQYF. DNA of the CDR3: TGTGCCAGCAGTTACTCGATTGGACTAGGAGGCGAGACCCAGTACTTC. The whole variable domain, filled in from reference TRBV7-9 and TRBJ2-5, reads DTGVSQNPRHKITKRGQNVTFRCDPISEHNRLYWYRQTLGQGPEFLTYFQNEAQLEKSRLLSDRFSAERPKGSFSTLEIQRTEQGDSAMYLCASSYSIGLGGETQYFGPGTRLLVL.

This clonotype came up a few times. The chain uses TRBV5-4 and TRBJ1-2, with D tentatively TRBD1 (6 bases). In germline, CDR1 is SGHNT, CDR2 YYREEE (reference sequence). Trimming took 0 bases from V and 3 from J, leaving 18 bases between them. CDR3 size: 17 residues. The CDR3 DNA reads TGTGCCAGCAGCTTGGCAAATCGGGACAAAACCTACTATGGCTACACCTTC. The encoded protein is CASSLANRDKTYYGYTF.

CDR3 DNA: TGTGCCAGCGGCGATAAGGGGGCAGTAACCGGGGAGCTGTTTTTT. Translating it yields CASGDKGAVTGELFF. The chain carries TRBV2 and TRBJ2-2; TRBD1 aligns across 7 bases. Germline V gives CDR1 SNHLY, CDR2 FYNNEI. The V gene end was trimmed by 8 bases and the J gene end by 5 bases; junction bases not matched to a gene: 11. This CDR3 is built from 15 residues.

The chain couples TRBV9 to TRBJ1-2; TRBD1 is a possible D gene (6 bases). The CDR3 consists of 14 residues. V was pared by 7 bases and J by 4 bases, with 17 bases between. Germline V gene data show CDR1 as SGDLS and CDR2 as YYNGEE. This CDR3 is CASSRGISGYGYTF. The CDR3 DNA reads TGTGCCAGCTCAAGGGGGATCTCGGGCTATGGCTACACCTTC.

This clonotype was recorded only once. The CDR3 DNA is TGCAGCCGACAGACAGGGACCACTGAAGCTTTCTTT. This sequence encodes CSRQTGTTEAFF. V gene TRBV29-1 combines with J gene TRBJ1-1; 7 bases are shared with TRBD1. V lost 8 bases, J lost 4 bases, and 7 bases stayed unmatched. Germline V gene lookup returns CDR1 SQVTM and CDR2 ANQGSEA. This CDR3 has 12 amino acids.

The genes are TRBV12-3 or TRBV12-4 and TRBJ1-5; D unresolved. Trimming took off 7 bases at V and 5 bases at J, with 12 bases between the two ends. The CDR3 is 13 amino acids. The CDR3 DNA sequence: TGTGCCAGCACCGAATCTGGGGATCAGCCCCAGCATTTT. Its translation: CASTESGDQPQHF.

This rearrangement joins TRBV9 to TRBJ1-6; D perhaps matches TRBD1 (6 bases). Between the trimmed V and J ends, which lost 4 bases and 5 bases, there was a span of 22 bases. In germline, CDR1 is SGDLS, CDR2 YYNGEE. The CDR3 sequence is 18 residues long. The CDR3 DNA reads as TGTGCCAGCAGCCAGCAATATGGGGGGGGCCCTAATAATTCACCCCTCCACTTT. It is translated as CASSQQYGGGPNNSPLHF.

The CDR3 DNA reads TGTGCCAGCAGCTTGGGTATCGGGGGCAGCAGGGAGCTGTTTTTT. Translating it yields CASSLGIGGSRELFF. The J gene is TRBJ2-2, the V gene TRBV7-3, with D perhaps given as TRBD1 or TRBD2 (6 bases each). V was trimmed by 3 bases and J by 9 bases, leaving 17 bases between them. The CDR3 is 15 residues long. The germline V gene has CDR1 SGHTA and CDR2 FQGTGA.

The chain has TRBV5-7 and TRBJ1-2; D possibly corresponds to TRBD1 (6 bases). TRBV5-7 is an ORF, and what it does is uncertain. The CDR3 contains 13 residues. The V gene lost 3 bases and the J gene lost 4 bases, with 10 bases spanning the gap. The CDR3 is CASSYRVTYGYTF. The CDR3 nucleotides read TGTGCCAGCAGCTACAGGGTTACCTATGGCTACACCTTC.